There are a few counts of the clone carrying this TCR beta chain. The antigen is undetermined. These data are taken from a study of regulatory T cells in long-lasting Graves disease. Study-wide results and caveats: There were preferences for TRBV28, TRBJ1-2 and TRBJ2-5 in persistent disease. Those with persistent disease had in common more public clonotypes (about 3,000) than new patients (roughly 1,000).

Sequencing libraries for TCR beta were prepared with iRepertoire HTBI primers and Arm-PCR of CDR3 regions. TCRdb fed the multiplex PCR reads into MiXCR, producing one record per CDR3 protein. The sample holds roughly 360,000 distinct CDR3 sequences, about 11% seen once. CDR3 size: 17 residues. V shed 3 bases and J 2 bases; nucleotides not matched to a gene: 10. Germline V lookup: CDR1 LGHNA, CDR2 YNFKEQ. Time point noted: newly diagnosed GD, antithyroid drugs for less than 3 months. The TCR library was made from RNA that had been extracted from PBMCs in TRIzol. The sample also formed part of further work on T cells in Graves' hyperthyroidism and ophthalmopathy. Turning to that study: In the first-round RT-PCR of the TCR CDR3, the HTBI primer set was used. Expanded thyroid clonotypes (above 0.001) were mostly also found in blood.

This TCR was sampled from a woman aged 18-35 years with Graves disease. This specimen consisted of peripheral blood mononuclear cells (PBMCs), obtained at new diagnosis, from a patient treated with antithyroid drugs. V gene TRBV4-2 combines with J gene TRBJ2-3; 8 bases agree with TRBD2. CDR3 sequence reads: CASSHRDGGDDTDTQYF. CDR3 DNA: TGTGCCAGCAGCCACCGGGACGGGGGGGATGACACAGATACGCAGTATTTT.